The entry that follows covers one T cell receptor (beta chain) sequence. The table came from immunoSEQ multiplex PCR; TCRdb's copy has only in-frame clones and leaves some out. The data show a few hundred thousand clones, with around 88% seen just once and around an eighth held by the top ten. V gave up 4 bases and J gave up 5 bases, with 15 bases separating them. This CDR3 contains 16 residues. Germline V lookup: CDR1 SNHLY, CDR2 FYNNEI. The entry originates in a study of blood T cell repertoires in COVID-19. Study background: Collection of acute and convalescent COVID-19 samples took place in the United States, Italy and Spain. Sample material is recorded as cDNA or gDNA derived from T cells, B-cell-depleted T cells, or PBMCs.

Seattle patients were enrolled during active infection and followed longitudinally. The V and J genes are TRBV2 and TRBJ1-6; D is perhaps TRBD1 (6 bases). The receptor's source is a woman between 45 and 60 years old with COVID-19, enrolled during active disease. The specimen was peripheral blood. CDR3 DNA sequence: TGTGCCAGCAGTGCTTTAACAGGGCGTAATAATTCACCCCTCCACTTT. Translation: CASSALTGRNNSPLHF.